A single sample gave rise to the 14 T cell receptor beta chains below, sequenced in a study of CD8 T cells in ankylosing spondylitis. A single record per CDR3 protein comes from TCRdb applying MiXCR to the 5' RACE reads. The sample consists of around 250,000 distinct CDR3 sequences, 30% to 35% of them appearing once. What was sequenced was blood, either unsorted or a sorted T cell fraction (not recorded which). These receptors all stem from a male donor with ankylosing spondylitis or in good health (not recorded which).

This clonotype occurred many times. The chain uses TRBV6-1 and TRBJ2-1; TRBD1 matches at 8 bases. The germline CDR1 and CDR2 sequences are MNHNS and SASEGT. This CDR3 region has 15 residues. The V gene end was trimmed by 6 bases and the J gene end by 9 bases; junction bases not matched to a gene: 13. CDR3 residues: CASSWTGPGLGEQFF. The CDR3 bases are TGTGCCAGCAGCTGGACAGGGCCAGGTTTGGGTGAGCAGTTCTTC.

J is TRBJ2-7 and V is TRBV7-2, with D uncertain. This CDR3 region has 12 residues. CDR1 SGHTA and CDR2 FQGNSA come from the germline V gene. V lost 1 base and J lost 6, with 7 bases in between. The CDR3 reads CASSLVIAEQYF. Written as DNA, the CDR3 is TGTGCCAGCAGCTTAGTTATTGCCGAGCAGTACTTC. The complete variable domain, with remaining parts taken from reference TRBV7-2 and TRBJ2-7, reads GAGVSQSPSNKVTEKGKDVELRCDPISGHTALYWYRQSLGQGLEFLIYFQGNSAPDKSGLPSDRFSAERTGGSVSTLTIQRTQQEDSAVYLCASSLVIAEQYFGPGTRLTVT.

This clonotype was counted between two and nine times. CDR3 in amino acids: CSAFRQGTGELFF. CDR3 coding DNA: TGCAGTGCTTTCCGACAGGGGACCGGGGAGCTGTTTTTT. The chain carries TRBV20-1 and TRBJ2-2; TRBD1 matches at 8 bases. V lost 5 bases to trimming and J lost 5 bases; unmatched junction nucleotides: 4. The V gene's germline CDR1 is DFQATT and CDR2 SNEGSKA (reference sequence). The length of the CDR3 is 13 residues.

The genes are TRBV5-1 and TRBJ2-1; D gene ambiguous. The V and J ends lost 1 base and 8 bases respectively, with 13 bases between them. The V gene's germline CDR1 is SGHRS and CDR2 YFSETQ. CDR3 length: 14 amino acids. For the CDR3, the DNA is TGCGCCAGCAGCTTGTATCGTTCGGGCGATGAGCAGTTCTTC. This codes for CASSLYRSGDEQFF.

The CDR3 is CASSPRDYEQYF. The CDR3 DNA sequence: TGTGCCAGCAGCCCCAGAGACTACGAGCAGTACTTC. The rearrangement links TRBV14 to TRBJ2-7; no clear D gene. Germline-derived CDR1 and CDR2 are SGHDN and FVKESK. Deletions cut 4 bases from V and 3 bases from J, with 7 bases between. The CDR3 loop spans 12 amino acids.

V is TRBV6-5 and J is TRBJ2-2; 7 bases line up with TRBD1. Germline-derived CDR1 and CDR2 are MNHEY and SVGAGI. The CDR3 sequence is 14 residues long. V lost 2 bases to trimming and J lost 7 bases; unmatched junction nucleotides: 4. The CDR3 coding sequence is TGTGCCAGCAGTTACACAGGGGACGGCGGGGAGCTGTTTTTT. Translation gives CASSYTGDGGELFF.

This clonotype was seen once. V gene TRBV5-1 combines with J gene TRBJ2-7, with TRBD1 as a possible D gene (6 bases). The CDR3 has 14 amino acids. Deletions cut 4 bases from V and 4 bases from J, with 15 bases between. CDR1 SGHRS and CDR2 YFSETQ come from the germline V gene. CDR3: CASSPLGRGYEQYF. DNA of the CDR3: TGCGCCAGCAGCCCGCTCGGCAGGGGTTACGAGCAGTACTTC.

The rearrangement uses TRBV5-1 and TRBJ1-2; 9 nucleotides match TRBD1. Germline lookup yields CDR1 SGHRS and CDR2 YFSETQ. The length of the CDR3 is 15 residues. Trimming removed 4 bases from V and 8 bases from J; junction bases left unmatched: 12. The CDR3: CASSDTGTGTGGYTF. In nucleotides, the CDR3 is TGCGCCAGCAGCGACACCGGGACAGGGACGGGAGGCTACACCTTC.

V and J are TRBV28 and TRBJ1-2; D not resolved. Germline values: CDR1 MDHEN, CDR2 SYDVKM. The CDR3 has 12 amino acids. V lost 6 bases and J 4 bases, leaving 9 bases between the germline ends. The CDR3 protein is CASSPGTYGYTF. In DNA, the CDR3 is TGTGCCAGCAGCCCGGGAACCTATGGCTACACCTTC.

The rearrangement uses TRBV7-9 and TRBJ2-3; maybe TRBD1 (5 bases). The CDR3 loop spans 16 amino acids. Germline values: CDR1 SEHNR, CDR2 FQNEAQ (reference sequence). The ends were cut back, 8 bases at V and 3 bases at J, with 21 bases in the middle. The CDR3 DNA reads TGTGCCAGCCCCAAGGGGTACGGCTCTAAGACAGATACGCAGTATTTT. It encodes CASPKGYGSKTDTQYF.

The chain carries TRBV5-6 and TRBJ2-2; D is unclear. V was trimmed by 1 base and J by 2 bases, leaving 12 bases between them. Germline CDR1 SGHDT, CDR2 YYEEEE. The CDR3 totals 16 residues. In nucleotides, the CDR3 is TGTGCCAGCAGCTTGTTGTCCCTCCAAAACACCGGGGAGCTGTTTTTT. Its translation is CASSLLSLQNTGELFF.

V and J are TRBV29-1 and TRBJ2-7, with a tentative D call TRBD1 (5 bases). The CDR3 spans 13 residues. Per the germline V gene, CDR1 is SQVTM and CDR2 is ANQGSEA. The V gene lost 4 bases and the J gene lost 5 bases, with 15 bases spanning the gap. The CDR3 protein is CSVGWTPNDEQYF. The CDR3 DNA reads as TGCAGCGTTGGGTGGACACCGAACGACGAGCAGTACTTC.

This clonotype was recorded a few times. V and J are TRBV20-1 and TRBJ1-4; TRBD1 matches at 9 bases. The CDR3 covers 14 residues. Germline V gives CDR1 DFQATT, CDR2 SNEGSKA (reference sequence). V was pared by 6 bases and J by 7 bases, with 9 bases of the junction left unmatched. CDR3 in DNA: TGCAGTGCCCGGAGGGGACAGGGCGGTGAAAAACTGTTTTTT. Protein: CSARRGQGGEKLFF.

This clonotype was seen ten or more times. The chain employs TRBV29-1 and TRBJ2-7, with 10 nucleotides matching TRBD2. In germline, CDR1 is SQVTM, CDR2 ANQGSEA. This CDR3 region has 13 residues. V shed 4 bases, J shed 2 bases, and the junction held 2 bases outside the gene matches. This CDR3 reads CSVGGTSAYEQYF. The CDR3 DNA reads TGCAGCGTTGGTGGGACTAGCGCCTACGAGCAGTACTTC.